These 17 T cell receptor beta chains share one sample of origin, sequenced in a study of T cell responses to AZD1222 COVID-19 vaccine. Method: immunoSEQ multiplex PCR; TCRdb's copy keeps in-frame clones and lacks some. The data contain around 200,000 clones, around 88% of them singletons. The starting material was peripheral blood, obtained on day 0 of AZD1222 vaccination. The receptors were sampled from an adult in good health.

CDR3 sequence reads: CASSFGSADTGELFF. CDR3 DNA: TGTGCCAGCAGCTTCGGGAGTGCGGACACCGGGGAGCTGTTTTTT. V and J are TRBV7-9 and TRBJ2-2; D possibly corresponds to TRBD2 (6 bases). Germline V gives CDR1 SEHNR, CDR2 FQNEAQ (reference sequence). Trimming left V 3 bases short and J 3 bases short, with 11 bases between. The length of the CDR3 is 15 residues.

This chain uses TRBV28 with TRBJ1-2, with 8 bases identical to TRBD1. Losses at the gene ends were 6 bases for V and 0 bases for J; bases not matched to a gene: 6. The CDR3 consists of 15 residues. The germline gives CDR1 MDHEN, CDR2 SYDVKM. The CDR3 is CASRQGARANYGYTF. As DNA, the CDR3 is TGTGCCAGCAGGCAGGGGGCGCGGGCTAACTATGGCTACACCTTC.

This sequence joins TRBV6-6 and TRBJ2-7; 12 bases are a match to TRBD1. V lost 5 bases and J lost 12; bases outside the gene matches: 5. The CDR3 has 12 residues. CDR1 is MNHNY, CDR2 SVGAGI, per germline (reference sequence). This CDR3 reads CASSPPGQGAYF. The CDR3, as DNA: TGTGCCAGCAGTCCCCCGGGACAGGGGGCGTACTTC.

The chain uses TRBV30 and TRBJ1-1, with D possibly matching TRBD1 (5 bases). V was cut by 2 bases and J by 4 bases, with 17 bases left in between. CDR1 is GTSNPN, CDR2 SVGIG, per germline (reference sequence). This CDR3 spans 15 amino acids. CDR3 loop: CAWSLAGTRSTEAFF. DNA for the CDR3: TGTGCCTGGAGTTTAGCCGGGACCCGGAGCACTGAAGCTTTCTTT.

V is TRBV11-3 and J is TRBJ2-7; a possible D gene is TRBD1 (6 bases). The V gene lost 4 bases and the J gene lost 0 bases, with 7 bases spanning the gap. This CDR3 comprises 13 residues. The V gene's germline CDR1 is SGHNT and CDR2 YENEEA. CDR3 protein: CASSSRGSYEQYF. CDR3 coding DNA: TGTGCCAGCAGCTCCAGGGGCTCCTACGAGCAGTACTTC.

V is TRBV6-5 and J is TRBJ2-7, with 7 nucleotides matching TRBD1. Germline CDR1 is MNHEY and CDR2 is SVGAGI. The CDR3 is 16 residues long. V shed 0 bases and J 1 base; nucleotides not matched to a gene: 6. The CDR3 region is CASSYSGTDPSYEQYF. CDR3 in DNA: TGTGCCAGCAGTTACTCCGGGACAGATCCTTCCTACGAGCAGTACTTC.

V usage is TRBV10-1 and J usage is TRBJ2-1, with 11 bases identical to TRBD2. The CDR3 covers 16 residues. Germline V gene lookup returns CDR1 WNHNN and CDR2 SYGVQD (reference sequence). V shed 3 bases and J 5 bases; nucleotides not matched to a gene: 6. CDR3 sequence (DNA): TGCGCCAGCAGTGACCAGGGACTAGCGGAAGACAATGAGCAGTTCTTC. It is translated as CASSDQGLAEDNEQFF.

The rearrangement joins TRBV30 to TRBJ1-4, with a tentative D call TRBD1 (6 bases). Germline V lookup: CDR1 GTSNPN, CDR2 SVGIG (reference sequence). Trimming removed 1 base at V and 8 bases at J, with 11 bases between. The CDR3 runs 13 residues. CDR3 DNA: TGTGCCTGGAGTGAAGGGAGGGGGGAAAAACTGTTTTTT. Translated, it gives CAWSEGRGEKLFF. The full variable domain, with the rest looked up from reference TRBV30 and TRBJ1-4, is SQTIHQWPATLVQPVGSPLSLECTVEGTSNPNLYWYRQAAGRGLQLLFYSVGIGQISSEVPQNLSASRPQDRQFILSSKKLLLSDSGFYLCAWSEGRGEKLFFGSGTQLSVL.

V usage is TRBV6-5 and J usage is TRBJ2-1; 15 bases agree with TRBD2. V was pared by 6 bases and J by 7 bases, with 4 bases of the junction left unmatched. CDR3 size: 15 residues. CDR1 is MNHEY, CDR2 SVGAGI, per germline. The CDR3 sequence: CASRTGTSGRNEQFF. The CDR3, as DNA: TGTGCCAGCAGAACCGGGACTAGCGGGAGGAATGAGCAGTTCTTC.

The chain combines TRBV5-6 with TRBJ1-1, with TRBD1 matching over 11 bases. The junction had 1 base not matched to a gene; V was cut back by 3 bases and J by 3 bases. The CDR3 runs to 14 residues. CDR1 SGHDT and CDR2 YYEEEE come from the germline V gene. CDR3 loop: CASSWGQGDTEAFF. The CDR3 coding sequence is TGTGCCAGCAGCTGGGGACAGGGGGACACTGAAGCTTTCTTT.

In its sample, this clone was seen once. The chain links TRBV2 to TRBJ1-2, with 7 bases aligning to TRBD1. Germline-derived CDR1 and CDR2 are SNHLY and FYNNEI. The CDR3 extends over 12 amino acids. Trimming at V came to 10 bases and at J to 3 bases, leaving 5 bases not matched to a gene. In DNA, the CDR3 is TGTGCCATAGGACAGGAGGACTATGGCTACACCTTC. Amino acids: CAIGQEDYGYTF.

This clone was counted a few times. The chain recombines TRBV2 with TRBJ2-1; 10 nucleotides match TRBD2. Germline assignment: CDR1 SNHLY and CDR2 FYNNEI. CDR3 length: 15 residues. The junction had 10 bases not matched to a gene; V was cut back by 6 bases and J by 8 bases. CDR3 in amino acids: CASSPLAGEPHEQFF. In DNA, the CDR3 is TGTGCCAGCAGCCCGCTAGCGGGAGAGCCACATGAGCAGTTCTTC.

The V call is TRBV14, the J call TRBJ2-7, with D hard to call. V was shortened by 5 bases and J by 7 bases, with 15 bases between the two germline ends. CDR1 and CDR2 (germline): SGHDN, FVKESK. The CDR3 totals 13 residues. This CDR3 reads CASSRKAPREQYF. The CDR3 nucleotides are TGTGCCAGCAGCAGAAAAGCCCCGAGGGAGCAGTACTTC.

This sequence joins TRBV5-6 and TRBJ1-6; possible D gene TRBD1, 6 bases. With 6 bases removed from V and 10 bases from J, the gap between germline ends came to 20 bases. This CDR3 region has 15 residues. Germline values: CDR1 SGHDT, CDR2 YYEEEE. The CDR3 DNA follows: TGTGCCAGCAACAACTGGGGCGGCAGGGGATCACCCCTCCACTTT. Its translation is CASNNWGGRGSPLHF.

The rearrangement joins TRBV5-1 to TRBJ1-3, with D possibly being TRBD1 (5 bases). Trimming cost V 4 bases and J 2 bases, with 13 bases left between them. Germline CDR1 reads SGHRS; CDR2 reads YFSETQ. CDR3 size: 15 residues. This CDR3 reads CASSTRTDTGNTIYF. The DNA for the CDR3 is TGCGCCAGCAGCACCAGGACGGACACTGGAAACACCATATATTTT. Full variable domain (outside the CDR3, taken from reference TRBV5-1 and TRBJ1-3): KAGVTQTPRYLIKTRGQQVTLSCSPISGHRSVSWYQQTPGQGLQFLFEYFSETQRNKGNFPGRFSGRQFSNSRSEMNVSTLELGDSALYLCASSTRTDTGNTIYFGEGSWLTVV.

This clone was counted a single time. The chain carries TRBV15 and TRBJ1-2, with no clear D. Trimming removed 4 bases from V and 1 base from J, with 10 bases in between. The CDR3 loop spans 14 amino acids. In germline, CDR1 is LNHNV, CDR2 YYDKDF (reference sequence). CDR3 in amino acids: CATSNIPLNYGYTF. In nucleotides, the CDR3 is TGTGCCACCAGCAACATCCCCCTTAACTATGGCTACACCTTC.

The J gene is TRBJ1-2, the V gene TRBV7-8; no clear D. This CDR3 region has 15 residues. Germline V gene sequence: CDR1 SGHVS, CDR2 FQNEAQ. Deletions cut 1 base from V and 3 bases from J, with 12 bases between. The CDR3 sequence is CASSLEVTDDYGYTF. The CDR3 region has the DNA TGTGCCAGCAGCTTAGAGGTTACGGATGACTATGGCTACACCTTC.